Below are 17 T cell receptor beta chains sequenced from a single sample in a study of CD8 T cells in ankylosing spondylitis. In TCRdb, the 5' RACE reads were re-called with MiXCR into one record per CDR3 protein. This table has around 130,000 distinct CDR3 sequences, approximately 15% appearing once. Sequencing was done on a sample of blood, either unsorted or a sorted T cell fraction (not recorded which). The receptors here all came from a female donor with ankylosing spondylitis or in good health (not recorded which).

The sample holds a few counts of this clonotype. The CDR3 DNA reads as TGTGCCAGCAGCGCCAACAGGGATGGGGCTAAAGCTTTCTTT. Its protein product is CASSANRDGAKAFF. V usage is TRBV7-6 and J usage is TRBJ1-1, with D tentatively TRBD1 (6 bases). V was cut by 5 bases and J by 9 bases, with 19 bases left in between. CDR3 length equals 14 residues. Germline V gives CDR1 SGHVS, CDR2 FNYEAQ.

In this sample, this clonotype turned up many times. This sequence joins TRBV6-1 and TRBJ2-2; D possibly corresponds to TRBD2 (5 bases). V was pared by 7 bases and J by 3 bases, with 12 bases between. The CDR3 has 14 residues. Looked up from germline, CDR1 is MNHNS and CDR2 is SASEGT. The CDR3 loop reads CASIDGLDTGELFF. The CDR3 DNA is TGTGCCAGCATCGACGGACTGGACACCGGGGAGCTGTTTTTT.

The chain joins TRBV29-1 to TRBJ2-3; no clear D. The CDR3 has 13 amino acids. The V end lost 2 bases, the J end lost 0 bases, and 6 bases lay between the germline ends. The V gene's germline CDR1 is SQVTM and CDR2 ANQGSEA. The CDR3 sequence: CSVELASTDTQYF. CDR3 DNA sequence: TGCAGCGTTGAATTGGCTAGCACAGATACGCAGTATTTT.

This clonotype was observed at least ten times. CDR3 sequence reads: CSARLGTRLDEQYF. DNA of the CDR3: TGCAGTGCCAGGCTCGGGACTAGACTGGATGAGCAGTACTTC. This sequence joins TRBV20-1 and TRBJ2-7; 8 nucleotides line up with TRBD2. This CDR3 is 14 amino acids long. V gave up 6 bases and J gave up 7 bases; unmatched junction bases: 14. Germline values: CDR1 DFQATT, CDR2 SNEGSKA (reference sequence).

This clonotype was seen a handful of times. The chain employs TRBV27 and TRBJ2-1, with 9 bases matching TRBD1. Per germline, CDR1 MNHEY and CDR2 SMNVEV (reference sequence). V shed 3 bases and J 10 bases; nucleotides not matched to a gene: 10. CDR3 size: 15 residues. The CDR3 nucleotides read TGTGCCAGCAGTTTCGGGACAGGGTCACCAAGAGAGCAGTTCTTC. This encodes CASSFGTGSPREQFF.

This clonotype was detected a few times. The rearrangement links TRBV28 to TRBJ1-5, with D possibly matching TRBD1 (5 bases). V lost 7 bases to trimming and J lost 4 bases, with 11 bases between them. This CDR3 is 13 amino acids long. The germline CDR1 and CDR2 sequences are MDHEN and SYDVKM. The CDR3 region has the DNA TGTGCCAGCACACCGACAGTAAATCAGCCCCAGCATTTT. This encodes CASTPTVNQPQHF. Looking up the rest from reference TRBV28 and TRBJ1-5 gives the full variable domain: DVKVTQSSRYLVKRTGEKVFLECVQDMDHENMFWYRQDPGLGLRLIYFSYDVKMKEKGDIPEGYSVSREKKERFSLILESASTNQTSMYLCASTPTVNQPQHFGDGTRLSIL.

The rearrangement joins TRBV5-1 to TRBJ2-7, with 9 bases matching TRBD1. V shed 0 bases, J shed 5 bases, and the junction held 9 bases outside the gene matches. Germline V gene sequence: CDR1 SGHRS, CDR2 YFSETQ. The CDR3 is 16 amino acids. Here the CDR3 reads CASSLAVTGGLDEQYF. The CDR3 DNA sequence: TGCGCCAGCAGCTTGGCCGTTACAGGGGGCCTGGACGAGCAGTACTTC.

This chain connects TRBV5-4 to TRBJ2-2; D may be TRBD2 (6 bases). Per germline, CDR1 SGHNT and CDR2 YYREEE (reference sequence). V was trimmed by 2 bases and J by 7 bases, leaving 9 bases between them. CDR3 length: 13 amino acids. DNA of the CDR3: TGTGCCAGCAGCTTCGGGGAGGTCGGGGAGCTGTTTTTT. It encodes CASSFGEVGELFF.

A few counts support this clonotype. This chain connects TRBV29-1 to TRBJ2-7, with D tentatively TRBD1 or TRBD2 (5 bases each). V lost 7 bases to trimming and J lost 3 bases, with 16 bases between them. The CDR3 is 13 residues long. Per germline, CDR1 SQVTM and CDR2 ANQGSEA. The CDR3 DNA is TGCAGCGCGGGCCGGGACGGGCTCTACGAGCAGTACTTC. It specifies CSAGRDGLYEQYF.

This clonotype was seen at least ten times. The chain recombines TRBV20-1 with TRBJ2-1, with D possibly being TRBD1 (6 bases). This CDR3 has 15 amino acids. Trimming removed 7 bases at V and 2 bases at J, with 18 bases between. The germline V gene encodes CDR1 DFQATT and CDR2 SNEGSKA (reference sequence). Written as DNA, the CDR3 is TGCAGTGTCGAAGGGGGAGCGGTGACCTACAATGAGCAGTTCTTC. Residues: CSVEGGAVTYNEQFF.

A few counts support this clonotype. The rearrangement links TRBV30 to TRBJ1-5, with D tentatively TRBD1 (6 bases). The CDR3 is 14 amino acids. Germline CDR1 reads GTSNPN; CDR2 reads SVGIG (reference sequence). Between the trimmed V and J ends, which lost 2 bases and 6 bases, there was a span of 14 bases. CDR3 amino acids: CAWSLTGGRQPQHF. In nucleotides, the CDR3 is TGTGCCTGGAGTTTGACGGGGGGGCGTCAGCCCCAGCATTTT.

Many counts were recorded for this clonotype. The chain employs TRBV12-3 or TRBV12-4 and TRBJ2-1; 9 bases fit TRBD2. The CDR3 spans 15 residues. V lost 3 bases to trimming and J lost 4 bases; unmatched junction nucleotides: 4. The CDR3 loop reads CASSFDAGGYNEQFF. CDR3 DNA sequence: TGTGCCAGCAGTTTTGACGCGGGGGGGTACAATGAGCAGTTCTTC.

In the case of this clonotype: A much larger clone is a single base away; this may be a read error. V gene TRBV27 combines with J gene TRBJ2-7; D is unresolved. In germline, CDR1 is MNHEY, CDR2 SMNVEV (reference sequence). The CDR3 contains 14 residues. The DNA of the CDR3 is TGTGCCAGCAGCCCTCGGCGTAGGAACTACGACCAGTACTTC. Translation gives CASSPRRRNYDQYF.

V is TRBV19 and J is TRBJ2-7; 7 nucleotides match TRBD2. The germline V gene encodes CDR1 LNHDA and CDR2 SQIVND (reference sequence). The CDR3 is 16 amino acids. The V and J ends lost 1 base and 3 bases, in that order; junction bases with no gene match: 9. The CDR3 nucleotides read TGTGCCAGTAGTATAGTCGGCGGGAGTGGGGGCTACGAGCAGTACTTC. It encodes CASSIVGGSGGYEQYF.

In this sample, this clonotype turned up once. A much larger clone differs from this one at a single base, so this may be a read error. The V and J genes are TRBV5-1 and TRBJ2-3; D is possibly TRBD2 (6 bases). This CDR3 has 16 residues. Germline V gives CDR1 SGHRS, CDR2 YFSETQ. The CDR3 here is CASSPEGRAYTATQYF. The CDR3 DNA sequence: TGCGCCAGCAGCCCGGAGGGGCGGGCGTACACAGCTACGCAGTATTTT.

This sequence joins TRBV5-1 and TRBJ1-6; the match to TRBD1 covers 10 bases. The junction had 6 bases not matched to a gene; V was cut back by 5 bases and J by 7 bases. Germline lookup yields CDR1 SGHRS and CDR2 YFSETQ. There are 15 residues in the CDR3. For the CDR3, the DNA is TGCGCCAGCAGTTCTCAGGACAGGGGGAATTCACCCCTCCACTTT. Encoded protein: CASSSQDRGNSPLHF.

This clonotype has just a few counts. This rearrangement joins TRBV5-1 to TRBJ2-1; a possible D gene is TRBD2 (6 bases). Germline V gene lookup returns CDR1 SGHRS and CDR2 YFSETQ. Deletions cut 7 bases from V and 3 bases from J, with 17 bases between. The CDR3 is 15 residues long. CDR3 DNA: TGCGCCAGCGGAGTCTCGGAGGGTCACTACAATGAGCAGTTCTTC. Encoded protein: CASGVSEGHYNEQFF. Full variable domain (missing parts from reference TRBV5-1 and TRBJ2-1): KAGVTQTPRYLIKTRGQQVTLSCSPISGHRSVSWYQQTPGQGLQFLFEYFSETQRNKGNFPGRFSGRQFSNSRSEMNVSTLELGDSALYLCASGVSEGHYNEQFFGPGTRLTVL.